A selection of T cell receptor beta chains follows, all from one sample in a study of response to subunit inactivated influenza vaccine. Via MiXCR, TCRdb re-called the RT-PCR reads, giving one row per CDR3 protein. The data show 150,000 to 200,000 distinct CDR3 sequences, about 10% seen once. Sequenced material: non-naive T cells sorted from PBMCs, taken on the day of vaccination. The source is a man in his fifties who received an inactivated influenza vaccine. Both conserved end residues are part of each CDR3. D genes are given only for firm matches. Clone size appears in some rows only: once, few, many, or a class for an expanded clone.

d_gene,abundance,v_gene,j_gene,CDR3aa,CDR3nt
-,-,TRBV11-1,TRBJ2-6,CASSSTGQGGTGANVLTF,TGTGCCAGCAGCTCCACCGGACAGGGAGGGACTGGGGCCAACGTCCTGACTTTC
TRBD2,many,TRBV28,TRBJ2-5,CASSLRRREGRETQYF,TGTGCCAGCAGTTTAAGGAGGCGGGAGGGCCGAGAGACCCAGTACTTC
TRBD2,few,TRBV28,TRBJ2-1,CASSLRTSSYNEQFF,TGTGCCAGCAGTTTAAGGACTAGCAGTTACAATGAGCAGTTCTTC
TRBD1,few,TRBV24-1,TRBJ2-1,CATSDSLSGTGLGNEQFF,TGTGCCACCAGTGATTCACTATCCGGGACAGGGTTGGGCAATGAGCAGTTCTTC
-,few,TRBV12-3/TRBV12-4,TRBJ1-4,CASSNQAGVQVF,TGTGCCAGCAGCAACCAAGCGGGAGTTCAGGTTTTT
-,few,TRBV4-3,TRBJ2-3,CASSQDITDTQYF,TGCGCCAGCAGCCAAGATATCACAGATACGCAGTATTTT
-,many,TRBV5-1,TRBJ2-7,CASSPPEGFEQYF,TGCGCCAGCAGCCCACCGGAGGGGTTCGAGCAGTACTTC
-,-,TRBV9,TRBJ1-4,CASSVGAYNEKLFF,TGTGCCAGCAGCGTAGGGGCTTATAATGAAAAACTGTTTTTT
TRBD2,few,TRBV20-1,TRBJ2-1,CSAKPSRGVYNEQFF,TGCAGTGCAAAACCGAGCCGGGGGGTATACAATGAGCAGTTCTTC
-,many,TRBV4-3,TRBJ2-7,CASSQDLGTVSYEQYF,TGCGCCAGCAGCCAAGATCTCGGGACGGTCTCCTACGAGCAGTACTTC
-,-,TRBV27,TRBJ1-2,CASSLYYNGDDGYTF,TGTGCCAGCAGTTTATATTACAACGGGGATGATGGCTACACCTTC
-,few,TRBV6-1,TRBJ2-2,CASSPLGGQNTGELFF,TGTGCCAGCAGTCCCCTGGGCGGGCAGAACACCGGGGAGCTGTTTTTT
TRBD1,-,TRBV4-2,TRBJ2-5,CASSRGQDGETQYF,TGTGCCAGCAGCCGCGGACAGGACGGGGAGACCCAGTACTTC
-,few,TRBV20-1,TRBJ2-4,CSARGHLAKNIQYF,TGCAGTGCTAGAGGTCATCTAGCCAAAAACATTCAGTACTTC
-,few,TRBV7-9,TRBJ2-3,CASSLDVRTDTQYF,TGTGCCAGCAGCTTAGACGTTCGCACAGATACGCAGTATTTT
-,few,TRBV14,TRBJ2-1,CASSQVRLSSYNEQFF,TGTGCCAGCAGCCAAGTACGCCTCAGCTCCTACAATGAGCAGTTCTTC
-,few,TRBV20-1,TRBJ2-7,CSAIVPWGSYEQYF,TGCAGTGCTATAGTCCCCTGGGGCTCCTACGAGCAGTACTTC
-,few,TRBV29-1,TRBJ1-2,CSVVELGNYGYTF,TGCAGCGTTGTGGAGTTAGGGAACTATGGCTACACCTTC
-,-,TRBV7-8,TRBJ2-3,CASSFPPGVGGTQYF,TGTGCCAGCAGCTTTCCCCCAGGTGTCGGCGGTACGCAGTATTTT
-,few,TRBV19,TRBJ2-7,CASRSSGASYEQYF,TGTGCCAGTAGATCGAGTGGGGCCTCCTACGAGCAGTACTTC
-,-,TRBV23-1,TRBJ1-1,CASSQPGGDTEAFF,TGCGCCAGCAGTCAGCCGGGGGGCGATACTGAAGCTTTCTTT
-,few,TRBV14,TRBJ1-2,CASSPGWAYGYTF,TGTGCCAGCAGCCCAGGGTGGGCCTATGGCTACACCTTC
TRBD2,-,TRBV29-1,TRBJ2-1,CSVRGTSGSTNEQFF,TGCAGCGTTCGTGGGACTAGCGGGAGTACAAATGAGCAGTTCTTC
-,few,TRBV29-1,TRBJ2-3,CSVTTGTDTQYF,TGCAGCGTAACCACAGGGACAGATACGCAGTATTTT
-,few,TRBV7-2,TRBJ2-7,CASSLLIQIEQYF,TGTGCCAGCAGCCTGCTTATTCAAATCGAGCAGTACTTC
-,many,TRBV20-1,TRBJ2-3,CSAQATSTDTQYF,TGCAGTGCTCAAGCGACGAGCACAGATACGCAGTATTTT
-,few,TRBV11-3,TRBJ2-3,CASSLGTYSTDTQYF,TGTGCCAGCAGCTTAGGTACCTACAGCACAGATACGCAGTATTTT
TRBD2,-,TRBV27,TRBJ2-1,CASSLGKAGGVYNEQFF,TGTGCCAGCAGTTTGGGGAAAGCGGGGGGGGTCTACAATGAGCAGTTCTTC
TRBD2,few,TRBV12-3/TRBV12-4,TRBJ2-1,CASRRGGGEQFF,TGTGCCAGCAGGCGGGGGGGAGGAGAGCAGTTCTTC
TRBD1,many,TRBV20-1,TRBJ1-6,CSAFLDRGSPLHF,TGCAGTGCTTTCTTGGACAGGGGTTCACCCCTCCACTTT
TRBD1,few,TRBV11-1,TRBJ2-7,CASSPSWIRTGITYEQYF,TGTGCCAGCAGCCCCTCTTGGATCCGGACAGGGATAACCTACGAGCAGTACTTC
TRBD2,-,TRBV7-2,TRBJ2-7,CASSLTSGRGEQYF,TGTGCCAGCAGCTTGACTAGCGGGAGGGGTGAGCAGTACTTC
-,-,TRBV28,TRBJ2-5,CASSPLAEQETQYF,TGTGCCAGCAGCCCCCTCGCGGAACAAGAGACCCAGTACTTC
TRBD2,-,TRBV20-1,TRBJ2-3,CSAPSGGPDTQYF,TGCAGTGCGCCTAGCGGGGGCCCAGATACGCAGTATTTT
-,many,TRBV4-2,TRBJ2-2,CASSQDPPGAITGELFF,TGTGCCAGCAGCCAAGATCCCCCAGGGGCCATCACCGGGGAGCTGTTTTTT